These 25 T cell receptor beta chains came from one sample sequenced in a study of cytomegalovirus exposure and HLA in healthy donors. PCR amplification relied on 60 Vbeta primers (plus 13 Jbeta primers). Method: immunoSEQ multiplex PCR; TCRdb's copy keeps in-frame clones and lacks some. The top ten clones hold 1.1% of a sample with about 190,000 clones, roughly nine tenths of them seen once. Sequenced sample: PBMCs. These receptors were obtained from a boy aged 2 to 10 in good health and CMV-seronegative.

Comments on this clone: One end of the junction varies from germline; a read error may be responsible. This chain joins TRBV18 and TRBJ2-3; D possibly corresponds to TRBD2 (5 bases). Germline V CDR1 and CDR2: KGHSH, LQKENI. The CDR3 runs to 16 residues. CDR3 coding DNA: TGTGCCAGCTCATCACCGGCAGGACTGAGCACAGATACGCAGTATTTT. This sequence encodes CASSSPAGLSTDTQYF. Full variable domain (missing parts from reference TRBV18 and TRBJ2-3): NAGVMQNPRHLVRRRGQEARLRCSPMKGHSHVYWYRQLPEEGLKFMVYLQKENIIDESGMPKERFSAEFPKEGPSILRIQQVVRGDSAAYFCASSSPAGLSTDTQYFGPGTRLTVL.

The chain links TRBV12-1 to TRBJ2-7; the table's D call, TRBD2, was not checked against the DNA. TRBV12-1 is a recognized pseudogene. This CDR3 is built from 19 residues. CDR3 region: CASSSQAGTSGGPPYEQYF. The DNA of the CDR3 is TGTGCCAGCAGCTCCCAGGCCGGGACTAGCGGGGGGCCTCCCTACGAGCAGTACTTC.

The chain links TRBV29-1 to TRBJ2-1; TRBD2 aligns across 12 bases. The CDR3 runs to 15 residues. Looked up from germline, CDR1 is SQVTM and CDR2 is ANQGSEA. V lost 3 bases to trimming and J lost 9 bases; unmatched junction nucleotides: 9. The DNA of the CDR3 is TGCAGCGTTGAGGCTAGCGGGGGGGCCATTCCTGAGCAGTTCTTC. Translating it yields CSVEASGGAIPEQFF.

This clone was seen more than once but under ten times. V usage is TRBV5-6 and J usage is TRBJ2-2, with 7 positions matching TRBD1. The V and J ends lost 3 bases and 4 bases, in that order; junction bases with no gene match: 3. The CDR3 spans 14 residues. Germline values: CDR1 SGHDT, CDR2 YYEEEE. The CDR3 reads CASSSGQLTGELFF. CDR3 in DNA: TGTGCCAGCAGCTCGGGACAGCTCACCGGGGAGCTGTTTTTT.

This chain uses TRBV28 with TRBJ2-3; weak D call: TRBD1 (6 bases). The germline gives CDR1 MDHEN, CDR2 SYDVKM. V lost 7 bases to trimming and J lost 1 base, with 6 bases between them. CDR3 length equals 12 residues. DNA for the CDR3: TGTGCCAGCACAGGGGGCACAGATACGCAGTATTTT. This translates into CASTGGTDTQYF.

The V call is TRBV6-1, the J call TRBJ2-3; TRBD1 might be the D (5 bases). CDR1 is MNHNS, CDR2 SASEGT, per germline. CDR3 length: 14 amino acids. With 3 bases removed from V and 8 bases from J, the gap between germline ends came to 15 bases. This CDR3 reads CASSEVTALGTQYF. As DNA, the CDR3 is TGTGCCAGCAGTGAGGTGACAGCGTTAGGTACGCAGTATTTT.

This clone was counted between two and nine times. The V and J genes are TRBV6-5 and TRBJ1-1; D may be TRBD1 (5 bases). The CDR3 runs 14 residues. Trimming cost V 1 base and J 5 bases, with 11 bases left between them. Germline loops: CDR1 MNHEY, CDR2 SVGAGI. The CDR3 DNA reads TGTGCCAGCAGTTACTTCACAGGCTCGACTGAAGCTTTCTTT. Amino acids: CASSYFTGSTEAFF.

The chain couples TRBV28 to TRBJ2-7; no reliable D call. CDR3 length: 18 residues. V lost 5 bases and J lost 0, with 23 bases in between. Germline V gene sequence: CDR1 MDHEN, CDR2 SYDVKM. The CDR3 nucleotides read TGTGCCAGCAGTCCCTCGATCCTAAACAGTGTTAGCTCCTACGAGCAGTACTTC. This translates into CASSPSILNSVSSYEQYF.

The rearrangement links TRBV28 to TRBJ1-5; the D gene is possibly TRBD1 (5 bases). This CDR3 has 15 residues. Germline lookup yields CDR1 MDHEN and CDR2 SYDVKM. Deletions cut 4 bases from V and 4 bases from J, with 14 bases between. This chain's CDR3 is CASSSDSVGNQPQHF. The CDR3 coding sequence is TGTGCCAGCAGTTCCGACAGTGTTGGTAATCAGCCCCAGCATTTT.

The chain carries TRBV14 and TRBJ1-2; tentative D call: TRBD1 (6 bases). This CDR3 is 15 amino acids long. Germline-derived CDR1 and CDR2 are SGHDN and FVKESK. Trimming pared 2 bases from V and 4 bases from J, leaving 14 bases between. CDR3 DNA: TGTGCCAGCAGCCAATTCCAGACAGGACCCTATGGCTACACCTTC. Protein: CASSQFQTGPYGYTF.

The rearrangement joins TRBV19 to TRBJ2-3, with 8 bases fitting TRBD2. The CDR3 runs to 15 residues. V lost 9 bases, J lost 0 bases, and 8 bases stayed unmatched. Germline V gene sequence: CDR1 LNHDA, CDR2 SQIVND (reference sequence). CDR3 loop: CASKAVAGSTDTQYF. The CDR3 DNA follows: TGTGCCAGCAAAGCAGTAGCGGGGAGCACAGATACGCAGTATTTT.

V usage is TRBV6-5 and J usage is TRBJ2-1; tentative D call: TRBD2 (6 bases). Between the trimmed V and J ends, which lost 10 bases and 7 bases, there was a span of 23 bases. The CDR3 is 15 amino acids. Germline V gives CDR1 MNHEY, CDR2 SVGAGI. The CDR3 protein is CATKTIGTGGNEQFF. The CDR3 bases are TGTGCCACCAAGACCATAGGGACCGGGGGTAATGAGCAGTTCTTC.

This clone was counted a few times. The gene calls are TRBV2 and TRBJ1-1; D may be TRBD1 (5 bases). V was shortened by 6 bases and J by 5 bases, with 13 bases between the two germline ends. Germline V CDR1 and CDR2: SNHLY, FYNNEI. The CDR3 has 13 residues. The CDR3 region has the DNA TGTGCCAGCAGAGGCAGGGTACGGACTGAAGCTTTCTTT. Protein product: CASRGRVRTEAFF.

The rearrangement uses TRBV6-1 and TRBJ1-5; D uncertain. Germline lookup yields CDR1 MNHNS and CDR2 SASEGT. V dropped 2 bases and J dropped 4 bases, with 12 bases sitting between them. This CDR3 comprises 15 residues. CDR3 in amino acids: CASSESRLSNQPQHF. DNA of the CDR3: TGTGCCAGCAGTGAATCCAGGTTAAGTAATCAGCCCCAGCATTTT.

The chain's CDR3 is CAWSVRGGASYEQYF. CDR3 sequence (DNA): TGTGCCTGGAGTGTACGGGGGGGCGCATCCTACGAGCAGTACTTC. The rearrangement uses TRBV30 and TRBJ2-7; TRBD2 matches 8 bases. The CDR3 extends over 15 amino acids. V shed 0 bases and J 1 base; nucleotides not matched to a gene: 5. CDR1 and CDR2 (germline): GTSNPN, SVGIG (reference sequence).

V gene TRBV11-2 combines with J gene TRBJ2-3; D ambiguous. V lost 0 bases and J lost 2, with 9 bases in between. The CDR3 has 15 amino acids. Germline lookup yields CDR1 SGHAT and CDR2 FQNNGV. The DNA for the CDR3 is TGTGCCAGCAGCTTAGATCAGTCCGCCACAGATACGCAGTATTTT. Translation: CASSLDQSATDTQYF.

The chain is built from TRBV19 and TRBJ2-5, with D maybe TRBD1 (5 bases). The CDR3 totals 13 residues. Germline CDR1 is LNHDA and CDR2 is SQIVND (reference sequence). The V end lost 4 bases, the J end lost 1 base, and 7 bases lay between the germline ends. DNA of the CDR3: TGTGCCAGTAGTACCGACAGCCAAGAGACCCAGTACTTC. Protein product: CASSTDSQETQYF. The full variable domain, its missing parts supplied by reference TRBV19 and TRBJ2-5, is DGGITQSPKYLFRKEGQNVTLSCEQNLNHDAMYWYRQDPGQGLRLIYYSQIVNDFQKGDIAEGYSVSREKKESFPLTVTSAQKNPTAFYLCASSTDSQETQYFGPGTRLLVL.

J is TRBJ1-2 and V is TRBV9; no definite D call. Trimming shortened V by 0 bases and J by 8 bases, and 11 bases separated the two germline ends. The CDR3 totals 13 residues. The V gene's germline CDR1 is SGDLS and CDR2 YYNGEE. The CDR3: CASSVGQRLGYTF. The CDR3 region has the DNA TGTGCCAGCAGCGTAGGGCAGCGACTGGGCTACACCTTC.

This rearrangement joins TRBV5-1 to TRBJ1-1; D might be TRBD1 (5 bases). The CDR3 length is 15 residues. Trimming stripped 2 bases from V and 1 base from J, with 12 bases between. Germline loops: CDR1 SGHRS, CDR2 YFSETQ. CDR3 coding DNA: TGCGCCAGCAGCTTTACGGGGGAGGGGAACACTGAAGCTTTCTTT. Its protein product is CASSFTGEGNTEAFF.

Here the CDR3 DNA reads TGTGCCAGCTCACGGGGCGAAGGCTACACCTTC. It encodes CASSRGEGYTF. The rearrangement links TRBV18 to TRBJ1-2; D possibly corresponds to TRBD1 (5 bases). The V gene lost 4 bases and the J gene lost 8 bases, with 8 bases spanning the gap. Germline CDR1 is KGHSH and CDR2 is LQKENI. CDR3 length equals 11 residues.

This clone appeared a single time. This chain uses TRBV6-1 with TRBJ2-1, with 9 bases lining up with TRBD2. With 6 bases clipped from V and 9 bases from J, the junction kept 12 bases outside the gene matches. The CDR3 loop spans 15 amino acids. Germline values: CDR1 MNHNS, CDR2 SASEGT. CDR3 nucleotides: TGTGCCAGCAGGGGTCGGGGCGGGAGGGGTGGTGAGCAGTTCTTC. This sequence encodes CASRGRGGRGGEQFF.

Worth noting for this clone: This sample includes further DNA sequences coding for the same CDR3. This sequence joins TRBV5-4 and TRBJ1-4; D gene unclear. Germline V gives CDR1 SGHNT, CDR2 YYREEE (reference sequence). The CDR3 contains 16 residues. V gave up 0 bases and J gave up 8 bases, with 17 bases separating them. The CDR3 protein is CASSLADGVGEEKLFF. CDR3 coding DNA: TGTGCCAGCAGCTTGGCCGATGGGGTCGGGGAGGAAAAACTGTTTTTT.

The J gene is TRBJ1-5, the V gene TRBV27, with TRBD1 matching over 7 bases. Germline CDR1 and CDR2: MNHEY and SMNVEV (reference sequence). CDR3 length: 17 residues. With 5 bases clipped from V and 2 bases from J, the junction kept 12 bases outside the gene matches. As DNA, the CDR3 is TGTGCCAGCAGTCCTCAGACAGGGAATGTTGGCAATCAGCCCCAGCATTTT. Its protein product is CASSPQTGNVGNQPQHF.

This clone has just one count. The rearrangement links TRBV9 to TRBJ2-7; 7 bases map to TRBD2. The germline CDR1 and CDR2 sequences are SGDLS and YYNGEE. This CDR3 region has 15 residues. The V segment lost 1 base and the J segment 5 bases; nucleotides outside the gene matches: 9. The CDR3: CASSVLAERLNEQYF. Here the CDR3 DNA reads TGTGCCAGCAGCGTACTAGCGGAACGCCTAAACGAGCAGTACTTC.

The V gene is TRBV10-1, the J gene TRBJ2-3; D not certain. The germline V gene encodes CDR1 WNHNN and CDR2 SYGVQD (reference sequence). The CDR3 loop spans 13 amino acids. V gave up 6 bases and J gave up 0 bases, with 7 bases separating them. CDR3 coding DNA: TGCGCCAGCAGCGGTACTAGCACAGATACGCAGTATTTT. It yields the protein CASSGTSTDTQYF.